These 19 T cell receptor beta chains were all obtained from the same sample, sequenced in a study of T cell responses to AZD1222 COVID-19 vaccine. Profiling relied on immunoSEQ multiplex PCR, and the TCRdb table lists in-frame clones only, not all of them. Altogether roughly 97,000 clones are present, more than 75% being singletons, with the ten largest covering 3.3%. The material was peripheral blood, obtained 28 days after the second dose of the MenACWY control vaccine. Every receptor here comes from an adult who received the MenACWY meningococcal vaccine as a control.

V and J are TRBV2 and TRBJ1-2; 7 bases line up with TRBD1. Losses at the gene ends were 6 bases for V and 4 bases for J; bases not matched to a gene: 8. The CDR3 spans 14 residues. Germline V gene lookup returns CDR1 SNHLY and CDR2 FYNNEI. Here the CDR3 DNA reads TGTGCCAGCAGGCCAAACAGGGGAGGCTATGGCTACACCTTC. This encodes CASRPNRGGYGYTF.

The gene calls are TRBV29-1 and TRBJ1-2; no clear D gene. This CDR3 is built from 13 residues. CDR1 SQVTM and CDR2 ANQGSEA come from the germline V gene. The V gene lost 4 bases and the J gene lost 4 bases, with 13 bases spanning the gap. The DNA for the CDR3 is TGCAGCGTTGGACGGAGCAGTGGCTATGGCTACACCTTC. Its translation is CSVGRSSGYGYTF.

The chain employs TRBV5-1 and TRBJ1-6, with D possibly being TRBD1 (5 bases). The length of the CDR3 is 15 residues. V was trimmed by 0 bases and J by 9 bases, leaving 13 bases between them. The V gene's germline CDR1 is SGHRS and CDR2 YFSETQ. The CDR3 protein is CASSLATGSGSPLHF. In DNA, the CDR3 is TGCGCCAGCAGCTTGGCAACAGGATCCGGTTCACCCCTCCACTTT.

The V gene is TRBV10-1, the J gene TRBJ2-7; TRBD1 matches at 10 bases. Trimming cost V 4 bases and J 3 bases; bases outside gene matches: 3. Germline CDR1 reads WNHNN; CDR2 reads SYGVQD (reference sequence). The CDR3 consists of 14 residues. The CDR3 DNA is TGCGCCAGCAGTGGTGGGACAGGGGACTACGAGCAGTACTTC. Encoded protein: CASSGGTGDYEQYF.

The chain combines TRBV7-2 with TRBJ2-2, with a tentative D call TRBD1 (6 bases). This CDR3 spans 16 amino acids. Germline loops: CDR1 SGHTA, CDR2 FQGNSA. Trimming pared 0 bases from V and 6 bases from J, leaving 14 bases between. Here the CDR3 reads CASSLALTGPPGELFF. CDR3 sequence (DNA): TGTGCCAGCAGCTTAGCATTGACAGGACCCCCCGGGGAGCTGTTTTTT.

The chain has TRBV27 and TRBJ2-5, with 12 nucleotides matching TRBD2. Trimming removed 6 bases from V and 1 base from J; junction bases left unmatched: 6. Germline CDR1 reads MNHEY; CDR2 reads SMNVEV (reference sequence). The CDR3 extends over 16 amino acids. The CDR3 DNA is TGTGCCAGCAGCTCCTGGACTAGCGGGACCCAAGAGACCCAGTACTTC. Translating it yields CASSSWTSGTQETQYF.

This chain uses TRBV5-8 with TRBJ2-3, with a tentative D call TRBD2 (5 bases). Germline V gives CDR1 SGHTS, CDR2 YDEGEE. V lost 5 bases and J lost 4, with 14 bases in between. This CDR3 spans 14 amino acids. Written as DNA, the CDR3 is TGTGCCAGCAGTTCCCTTGAGGGATCAGATACGCAGTATTTT. It encodes CASSSLEGSDTQYF.

The chain employs TRBV9 and TRBJ1-2; the match to TRBD1 covers 12 bases. Germline CDR1 is SGDLS and CDR2 is YYNGEE. Trimming cost V 3 bases and J 8 bases; bases outside gene matches: 8. There are 15 residues in the CDR3. The DNA for the CDR3 is TGTGCCAGCAGCGGTGGGACAGGGGGCGTCGGAGGCTACACCTTC. Translated, it gives CASSGGTGGVGGYTF.

V gene TRBV24-1 combines with J gene TRBJ2-5; D tentatively reads TRBD1 or TRBD2 (6 bases each). V was pared by 4 bases and J by 5 bases, with 10 bases between. The CDR3 totals 13 residues. CDR1 is KGHDR, CDR2 SFDVKD, per germline. The CDR3 DNA follows: TGTGCCACCAGTGAACAGGGAGGCGAGACCCAGTACTTC. Its protein product is CATSEQGGETQYF.

The chain couples TRBV2 to TRBJ1-6; a weak D match, TRBD1 (5 bases). The germline V gene has CDR1 SNHLY and CDR2 FYNNEI. Trimming left V 3 bases short and J 7 bases short, with 7 bases between. The CDR3 covers 13 residues. The CDR3 sequence: CASSEAGNSPLHF. The DNA of the CDR3 is TGTGCCAGCAGTGAGGCAGGGAATTCACCCCTCCACTTT. The variable domain in full, completed from reference TRBV2 and TRBJ1-6, reads EPEVTQTPSHQVTQMGQEVILRCVPISNHLYFYWYRQILGQKVEFLVSFYNNEISEKSEIFDDQFSVERPDGSNFTLKIRSTKLEDSAMYFCASSEAGNSPLHFGNGTRLTVT.

CDR3 sequence: CASSWGYSNQPQHF. CDR3 sequence (DNA): TGTGCCAGCAGCTGGGGGTATAGCAATCAGCCCCAGCATTTT. The V gene is TRBV7-9, the J gene TRBJ1-5; maybe TRBD1 (5 bases). The CDR3 runs 14 residues. The germline gives CDR1 SEHNR, CDR2 FQNEAQ (reference sequence). Trimming removed 4 bases at V and 0 bases at J, with 7 bases between.

The chain uses TRBV14 and TRBJ2-7; D is perhaps TRBD1 (8 bases). The CDR3 spans 18 residues. V was cut by 0 bases and J by 4 bases, with 22 bases left in between. Germline CDR1 reads SGHDN; CDR2 reads FVKESK. The CDR3 loop reads CASSQEEGAGQAIYEQYF. CDR3 nucleotides: TGTGCCAGCAGCCAAGAGGAAGGAGCGGGACAGGCAATTTACGAGCAGTACTTC.

With regard to this clone: The same CDR3 also results from other DNA sequences found in this sample. The genes are TRBV24-1 and TRBJ2-2, with TRBD1 identical over 12 bases. The CDR3 sequence is 14 residues long. Trimming cost V 9 bases and J 5 bases; bases outside gene matches: 3. Germline CDR1 and CDR2: KGHDR and SFDVKD. CDR3 sequence: CATRGQGATGELFF. Written as DNA, the CDR3 is TGTGCCACCCGGGGACAGGGGGCGACCGGGGAGCTGTTTTTT.

This clone is classed as medium-sized. CDR3 sequence: CASSFQTGGNNYGYTF. The CDR3 DNA reads as TGTGCCAGCAGCTTCCAAACAGGGGGGAATAACTATGGCTACACCTTC. This chain links TRBV7-9 with TRBJ1-2, with TRBD1 matching over 8 bases. With V trimmed by 3 bases and J by 1 base, 7 bases remained unmatched. Looked up from germline, CDR1 is SEHNR and CDR2 is FQNEAQ (reference sequence). The CDR3 consists of 16 residues.

The gene calls are TRBV7-2 and TRBJ2-7, with 12 nucleotides matching TRBD1. The germline V gene has CDR1 SGHTA and CDR2 FQGNSA. The V segment lost 3 bases and the J segment 5 bases; nucleotides outside the gene matches: 2. This CDR3 spans 14 amino acids. The CDR3 here is CASSLGQGANEQYF. The CDR3 DNA is TGTGCCAGCAGCTTGGGACAGGGGGCTAACGAGCAGTACTTC.

This chain links TRBV29-1 with TRBJ2-7; D may correspond to TRBD1 or TRBD2 (5 bases each). The CDR3 runs to 12 residues. Trimming cost V 3 bases and J 5 bases, with 11 bases left between them. Germline V CDR1 and CDR2: SQVTM, ANQGSEA. The CDR3 DNA follows: TGCAGCGTTGATTACGGGGCCCACGAGCAGTACTTC. Encoded protein: CSVDYGAHEQYF.

This clone has a handful of counts. The rearrangement uses TRBV6-6 and TRBJ1-2; 7 positions agree with TRBD1. The CDR3 is made up of 14 amino acids. Trimming at V came to 2 bases and at J to 6 bases, leaving 6 bases not matched to a gene. CDR1 is MNHNY and CDR2 is SVGAGI in the germline V gene (reference sequence). The CDR3 nucleotides are TGTGCCAGCAGTTACGGCTACAGGGGAGATGGCTACACCTTC. Amino acids: CASSYGYRGDGYTF.

This clone has only a few counts. Other DNA sequences in the same sample also yield this CDR3. This rearrangement joins TRBV19 to TRBJ2-7; 7 nucleotides agree with TRBD1. V lost 8 bases to trimming and J lost 3 bases; unmatched junction nucleotides: 4. The CDR3 covers 12 residues. The germline V gene encodes CDR1 LNHDA and CDR2 SQIVND (reference sequence). The CDR3 loop is CASSDRDYEQYF. CDR3 DNA sequence: TGTGCCAGTTCCGACAGGGACTACGAGCAGTACTTC.

The J gene is TRBJ1-5, the V gene TRBV2; D may be TRBD1 (5 bases). The CDR3 spans 15 residues. The germline V gene has CDR1 SNHLY and CDR2 FYNNEI. The ends were cut back, 6 bases at V and 1 base at J, with 13 bases in the middle. CDR3 coding DNA: TGTGCCAGCAGGGCTCTGGGGGGAAGCAATCAGCCCCAGCATTTT. It specifies CASRALGGSNQPQHF.